These 11 T cell receptor beta chains were sequenced from one sample in a study of blood T cell repertoires in COVID-19. Sequenced by immunoSEQ multiplex PCR; TCRdb stores in-frame clones only, minus some. The sample includes nearly 300,000 clones, about 91% of them seen just once. The sequenced sample consisted of peripheral blood. The origin of the receptors is a woman in her 30s who had recovered from COVID-19.

This chain connects TRBV6-1 to TRBJ1-1; 11 nucleotides align to TRBD1. V was clipped by 4 bases and J by 3 bases; unmatched bases: 7. This CDR3 has 16 amino acids. Germline V gene data show CDR1 as MNHNS and CDR2 as SASEGT. The CDR3: CASSVTLGQGDTEAFF. The CDR3 DNA sequence: TGTGCCAGCAGTGTTACCTTGGGACAGGGGGACACTGAAGCTTTCTTT.

The chain recombines TRBV19 with TRBJ2-7; D is possibly TRBD1 (6 bases). Trimming took 6 bases from V and 3 from J, leaving 15 bases between them. This CDR3 spans 14 amino acids. Germline values: CDR1 LNHDA, CDR2 SQIVND (reference sequence). CDR3 loop: CASRVRDNSYEQYF. The DNA for the CDR3 is TGTGCCAGTAGAGTCCGGGACAACAGCTACGAGCAGTACTTC.

V usage is TRBV11-2 and J usage is TRBJ2-7; weak D call: TRBD2 (6 bases). The CDR3 is 17 amino acids. V shed 5 bases and J shed 0 bases, with 20 bases lying between them. Germline V lookup: CDR1 SGHAT, CDR2 FQNNGV. The CDR3 is CASSPQPGLLISYEQYF. In DNA form, the CDR3 reads TGTGCCAGCAGCCCACAACCGGGACTCCTCATCTCCTACGAGCAGTACTTC.

The genes are TRBV6-2 or TRBV6-3 and TRBJ1-1; D possibly corresponds to TRBD1 (6 bases). The CDR3 length is 12 residues. In germline, CDR1 is MNHEY, CDR2 SVGEGT. V dropped 4 bases and J dropped 4 bases, with 7 bases sitting between them. CDR3 loop: CASSWDTTEAFF. In nucleotides, the CDR3 is TGTGCCAGCAGTTGGGACACCACTGAAGCTTTCTTT.

The genes are TRBV5-1 and TRBJ1-2; D ambiguous. This CDR3 has 14 amino acids. Germline V gene lookup returns CDR1 SGHRS and CDR2 YFSETQ. The V and J ends lost 1 base and 2 bases respectively, with 9 bases between them. The CDR3 reads CASSLREYNYGYTF. In DNA form, the CDR3 reads TGCGCCAGCAGCTTGAGAGAATACAACTATGGCTACACCTTC.

This clone came up once. The chain links TRBV5-1 to TRBJ1-6; weak D call: TRBD1 (5 bases). The CDR3 runs 13 residues. Germline values: CDR1 SGHRS, CDR2 YFSETQ. V lost 4 bases, J lost 8 bases, and 10 bases lay in between. The CDR3 reads CASSVGRDSPLHF. CDR3 sequence (DNA): TGCGCCAGCAGCGTGGGACGGGATTCACCCCTCCACTTT. Full variable domain (remainder filled in from reference TRBV5-1 and TRBJ1-6): KAGVTQTPRYLIKTRGQQVTLSCSPISGHRSVSWYQQTPGQGLQFLFEYFSETQRNKGNFPGRFSGRQFSNSRSEMNVSTLELGDSALYLCASSVGRDSPLHFGNGTRLTVT.

The V and J genes are TRBV10-2 and TRBJ1-5; perhaps TRBD1 as D (5 bases). This CDR3 comprises 15 residues. Trimming removed 5 bases at V and 4 bases at J, with 15 bases between. The germline V gene has CDR1 WSHSY and CDR2 SAAADI. CDR3 sequence: CASSFGQVGNQPQHF. Here the CDR3 DNA reads TGCGCCAGCAGTTTTGGACAAGTCGGTAATCAGCCCCAGCATTTT.

The chain joins TRBV7-9 to TRBJ1-6; 7 bases map to TRBD1. J was trimmed by 8 bases and V by 4 bases; bases with no gene match: 11. Germline V lookup: CDR1 SEHNR, CDR2 FQNEAQ (reference sequence). The CDR3 sequence is 16 residues long. In nucleotides, the CDR3 is TGTGCCAGCAGCTCCCGAGGGGACAGAGTTTATTCACCCCTCCACTTT. Its translation is CASSSRGDRVYSPLHF.

This clone was observed a few times. The chain joins TRBV28 to TRBJ2-2; the match to TRBD2 covers 12 bases. With V trimmed by 2 bases and J by 6 bases, 4 bases remained unmatched. The length of the CDR3 is 16 residues. Per germline, CDR1 MDHEN and CDR2 SYDVKM. Here the CDR3 DNA reads TGTGCCAGCAGTTTAGGGCTAGCGGGAGGGGCCGGGGAGCTGTTTTTT. It specifies CASSLGLAGGAGELFF.

The chain carries TRBV4-3 and TRBJ2-7, with D tentatively TRBD1 (6 bases). The V gene lost 0 bases and the J gene lost 2 bases, with 11 bases spanning the gap. The CDR3 consists of 15 residues. Germline CDR1 and CDR2: LGHNA and YSLEER. The CDR3 coding sequence is TGCGCCAGCAGCCAAGAGGGGGCACGTCCCTACGAGCAGTACTTC. Translation: CASSQEGARPYEQYF.

V is TRBV28 and J is TRBJ2-1; TRBD2 aligns across 7 bases. Trimming removed 5 bases from V and 0 bases from J; junction bases left unmatched: 7. CDR1 and CDR2 from the germline V gene are MDHEN and SYDVKM. This CDR3 is built from 16 residues. The CDR3 DNA follows: TGTGCCAGCAGTCCTCTGGGGGGGGGCTCCTACAATGAGCAGTTCTTC. This encodes CASSPLGGGSYNEQFF.